One and the same sample provided the 5 T cell receptor beta chains below, sequenced in a study of beta chain features in type 1 diabetes. Of the isolated RNA, all was reverse transcribed, and so the sequenced material was expressed TCRB transcripts. The method was immunoSEQ multiplex PCR; TCRdb's version includes in-frame clones alone and lacks a portion of them. The sample records approximately 240,000 clones, approximately 16% being singletons. The antigens of these receptors remain unknown. Findings and caveats of the study: When Type 1 diabetes patients were examined, their TCRB CDR3s proved moderately but significantly shorter in all four CD4+ subsets.

Sequenced material: naive CD4+ T cells from blood. These receptors originate from a man under 40 with type 1 diabetes.

The rearrangement links TRBV5-1 to TRBJ2-3; maybe TRBD2 (5 bases). The ends were cut back, 0 bases at V and 2 bases at J, with 10 bases in the middle. Germline CDR1 is SGHRS and CDR2 is YFSETQ. CDR3 length equals 15 residues. CDR3 amino acids: CASSLEERPTDTQYF. The CDR3 DNA reads as TGCGCCAGCAGCTTGGAGGAGCGGCCCACAGATACGCAGTATTTT. The full variable domain, with the rest looked up from reference TRBV5-1 and TRBJ2-3, is KAGVTQTPRYLIKTRGQQVTLSCSPISGHRSVSWYQQTPGQGLQFLFEYFSETQRNKGNFPGRFSGRQFSNSRSEMNVSTLELGDSALYLCASSLEERPTDTQYFGPGTRLTVL.

V and J are TRBV30 and TRBJ2-1, with no clear D. Germline CDR1 GTSNPN, CDR2 SVGIG (reference sequence). Deletions cut 0 bases from V and 3 bases from J, with 9 bases between. This CDR3 is 14 amino acids long. CDR3 loop: CAWSVRRSYNEQFF. The CDR3, as DNA: TGTGCCTGGAGTGTACGACGAAGCTACAATGAGCAGTTCTTC.

This clone was picked up a small number of times. The chain carries TRBV7-9 and TRBJ1-1; D not certain. The V and J ends lost 0 bases and 0 bases respectively, with 5 bases between them. This CDR3 contains 14 residues. Germline-derived CDR1 and CDR2 are SEHNR and FQNEAQ (reference sequence). CDR3 DNA sequence: TGTGCCAGCAGCTTAGCACTCCTGAACACTGAAGCTTTCTTT. Translated, it gives CASSLALLNTEAFF.

Details on this clone: Other nucleotide sequences in the sample specify the same CDR3. This chain links TRBV20-1 with TRBJ2-1; D unclear. The CDR3 totals 10 residues. Looked up from germline, CDR1 is DFQATT and CDR2 is SNEGSKA (reference sequence). V was pared by 0 bases and J by 7 bases, with 1 base between. The CDR3 coding sequence is TGCAGTGCTAGAGATAATGAGCAGTTCTTC. Translating gives CSARDNEQFF.

J is TRBJ2-7 and V is TRBV29-1; no definite D call. The CDR3 has 15 amino acids. Germline V gene sequence: CDR1 SQVTM, CDR2 ANQGSEA. V was clipped by 6 bases and J by 5 bases, with 23 bases between them. The CDR3 DNA sequence: TGCAGCGTACCTGATACCGGGCCTCTAAGGGACGAGCAGTACTTC. It translates to CSVPDTGPLRDEQYF.